One and the same sample provided the 26 T cell receptor beta chains below, sequenced in a study of shared clonotypes between healthy human individuals. Profiling relied on immunoSEQ multiplex PCR, and the TCRdb table lists in-frame clones only, not all of them. This sample has millions of clones, with 85% to 95% found just once. Sequencing was done on a sample of naive CD4+ T cells sorted from blood. Noted subset: CD45RA+ positively selected. The receptor set was obtained from a man younger than 35 in good health.

The V call is TRBV5-6, the J call TRBJ2-1; D is possibly TRBD2 (5 bases). This CDR3 comprises 15 residues. Trimming left V 1 base short and J 6 bases short, with 14 bases between. Germline V lookup: CDR1 SGHDT, CDR2 YYEEEE. CDR3 protein: CASSLLPSGSNEQFF. CDR3 nucleotides: TGTGCCAGCAGCTTGCTGCCCAGCGGATCCAATGAGCAGTTCTTC. The complete variable domain, with remaining parts taken from reference TRBV5-6 and TRBJ2-1, reads DAGVTQSPTHLIKTRGQQVTLRCSPKSGHDTVSWYQQALGQGPQFIFQYYEEEERQRGNFPDRFSGHQFPNYSSELNVNALLLGDSALYLCASSLLPSGSNEQFFGPGTRLTVL.

This chain links TRBV28 with TRBJ1-4; D ambiguous. This CDR3 region has 13 residues. CDR1 is MDHEN and CDR2 is SYDVKM in the germline V gene. The V end lost 6 bases, the J end lost 9 bases, and 14 bases lay between the germline ends. CDR3 sequence reads: CASRQPGFQKLFF. In nucleotides, the CDR3 is TGTGCCAGCAGGCAGCCGGGCTTCCAAAAACTGTTTTTT. The full variable domain, completed using reference TRBV28 and TRBJ1-4, is DVKVTQSSRYLVKRTGEKVFLECVQDMDHENMFWYRQDPGLGLRLIYFSYDVKMKEKGDIPEGYSVSREKKERFSLILESASTNQTSMYLCASRQPGFQKLFFGSGTQLSVL.

The chain joins TRBV7-2 to TRBJ2-7; the match to TRBD1 covers 9 bases. The length of the CDR3 is 15 residues. Germline V gene lookup returns CDR1 SGHTA and CDR2 FQGNSA. Losses at the gene ends were 4 bases for V and 2 bases for J; bases not matched to a gene: 6. The DNA of the CDR3 is TGTGCCAGCAGCTATGACAGGGGGGAAGCCTACGAGCAGTACTTC. Translating it yields CASSYDRGEAYEQYF.

This chain connects TRBV11-2 to TRBJ1-6; unclear D gene. Germline CDR1 reads SGHAT; CDR2 reads FQNNGV. The V and J ends lost 6 bases and 2 bases respectively, with 20 bases between them. The CDR3 has 18 amino acids. CDR3 in DNA: TGTGCCAGCAGTTCACCTCGACCCACTGGGCCCTATAATTCACCCCTCCACTTT. Protein sequence: CASSSPRPTGPYNSPLHF.

CDR3 coding DNA: TGTGCCAGTAGTATACTTCGCGGGAGTGGGTCCGGGGAGCTGTTTTTT. Translated: CASSILRGSGSGELFF. The chain has TRBV19 and TRBJ2-2, with 7 bases aligning to TRBD2. The CDR3 contains 16 residues. CDR1 and CDR2 from the germline V gene are LNHDA and SQIVND (reference sequence). J gave up 6 bases and V 2 bases, and 9 bases lay outside the gene matches.

Note on this clone: The same CDR3 is also encoded by other DNA sequences in this sample. The gene calls are TRBV4-1 and TRBJ1-6, with D maybe TRBD1 (6 bases). CDR1 and CDR2 (germline): MGHRA, YSYEKL. Trimming removed 1 base at V and 9 bases at J, with 13 bases between. There are 15 residues in the CDR3. CDR3 in amino acids: CASSQVGQGFSPLHF. DNA for the CDR3: TGCGCCAGCAGCCAAGTAGGGCAGGGGTTTTCACCCCTCCACTTT.

The genes are TRBV29-1 and TRBJ2-1; 11 bases map to TRBD2. This CDR3 comprises 15 residues. With 4 bases clipped from V and 4 bases from J, the junction kept 6 bases outside the gene matches. CDR1 is SQVTM and CDR2 is ANQGSEA in the germline V gene. CDR3 sequence (DNA): TGCAGCGTTGTCCCTAGCGGGGGGCTTTACAATGAGCAGTTCTTC. Translating it yields CSVVPSGGLYNEQFF.

Regarding this clone: Other nucleotide sequences from this sample produce the same CDR3. The chain uses TRBV18 and TRBJ2-5; 10 bases are shared with TRBD1. Per the germline V gene, CDR1 is KGHSH and CDR2 is LQKENI. V lost 6 bases to trimming and J lost 4 bases; unmatched junction nucleotides: 8. The CDR3 length is 15 residues. DNA for the CDR3: TGTGCCAGCTCGCCTCGGGACAGGGGCGGAGAGACCCAGTACTTC. Protein: CASSPRDRGGETQYF.

The chain recombines TRBV28 with TRBJ1-6, with D unresolved. Germline CDR1 reads MDHEN; CDR2 reads SYDVKM. This CDR3 is 14 amino acids long. V gave up 9 bases and J gave up 3 bases, with 12 bases separating them. As DNA, the CDR3 is TGTGCCAGTACAACAACTCACTATAATTCACCCCTCCACTTT. This gives the protein CASTTTHYNSPLHF.

In regard to this clone: A much larger clone lies one base from this, so it may be a read error. The chain joins TRBV18 to TRBJ2-7; no definite D call. This CDR3 has 15 residues. CDR1 and CDR2 (germline): KGHSH, LQKENI. The DNA of the CDR3 is TGTGCCAGCTCACCAGGATCAACAGTCTCCTACGGGCAGTACTTC. This translates into CASSPGSTVSYGQYF.

The V call is TRBV6-4, the J call TRBJ1-5; D is unclear. The CDR3 has 13 residues. Germline CDR1 is MRHNA and CDR2 is SNTAGT. The germline V and J ends were trimmed by 4 bases and 4 bases, with 8 bases remaining between them. CDR3 coding DNA: TGTGCCAGCAGTGCGGAGATTAATCAGCCCCAGCATTTT. Translated: CASSAEINQPQHF.

The gene calls are TRBV6-1 and TRBJ1-1; maybe TRBD1 (5 bases). V lost 6 bases, J lost 5 bases, and 16 bases lay in between. Germline-derived CDR1 and CDR2 are MNHNS and SASEGT. The CDR3 has 14 amino acids. In DNA form, the CDR3 reads TGTGCCAGCAGCGGAACCAGGGTTGGGACTGAAGCTTTCTTT. It yields the protein CASSGTRVGTEAFF.

V gene TRBV2 combines with J gene TRBJ2-1; no definite D call. This CDR3 comprises 14 residues. Between the trimmed V and J ends, which lost 7 bases and 1 base, there was a span of 11 bases. The V gene's germline CDR1 is SNHLY and CDR2 FYNNEI. This CDR3 is CASTLLPSYNEQFF. CDR3 DNA sequence: TGTGCCAGCACTCTACTTCCTTCCTACAATGAGCAGTTCTTC.

J is TRBJ2-1 and V is TRBV7-2; D unclear. Trimming removed 2 bases from V and 9 bases from J, with 11 bases in between. This CDR3 comprises 13 residues. The germline CDR1 and CDR2 sequences are SGHTA and FQGNSA. CDR3 loop: CASSLPGVSEQFF. CDR3 sequence (DNA): TGTGCCAGCAGCTTACCAGGCGTCAGTGAGCAGTTCTTC.

This clone was counted ten times or more. This sample also contains other DNA sequences that code for the same CDR3. The genes are TRBV5-4 and TRBJ1-2, with TRBD1 identical over 8 bases. In germline, CDR1 is SGHNT, CDR2 YYREEE (reference sequence). CDR3 length: 14 amino acids. The trim removed 0 bases at V and 3 bases at J, leaving 1 base unmatched. The CDR3 loop reads CASSLVGQDYGYTF. In nucleotides, the CDR3 is TGTGCCAGCAGCTTGGTGGGACAGGACTATGGCTACACCTTC.

The CDR3 protein is CASRDAGQGSYEQYF. The CDR3 nucleotides are TGTGCCAGCAGGGATGCGGGACAAGGCTCCTACGAGCAGTACTTC. The J gene is TRBJ2-7, the V gene TRBV27; the D gene could be TRBD1 or TRBD2 (6 bases each). This CDR3 region has 15 residues. Trimming shortened V by 6 bases and J by 0 bases, and 15 bases separated the two germline ends. The germline CDR1 and CDR2 sequences are MNHEY and SMNVEV (reference sequence).

This clone has just one count. The rearrangement links TRBV7-8 to TRBJ2-7, with a weak D call TRBD2 (6 bases). The CDR3 sequence is 17 residues long. Germline-derived CDR1 and CDR2 are SGHVS and FQNEAQ. Trimming removed 2 bases at V and 7 bases at J, with 24 bases between. CDR3 region: CASSLSGGSSPLGEQYF. CDR3 coding DNA: TGTGCCAGCAGCTTATCTGGGGGGAGTTCCCCGCTGGGGGAGCAGTACTTC. Looking up the rest from reference TRBV7-8 and TRBJ2-7 gives the full variable domain: GAGVSQSPRYKVAKRGQDVALRCDPISGHVSLFWYQQALGQGPEFLTYFQNEAQLDKSGLPSDRFFAERPEGSVSTLKIQRTQQEDSAVYLCASSLSGGSSPLGEQYFGPGTRLTVT.

This CDR3 reads CASSEARKGASSGNTIYF. The CDR3 DNA is TGTGCCAGCAGTGAAGCAAGGAAAGGGGCTAGCTCTGGAAACACCATATATTTT. The rearrangement links TRBV2 to TRBJ1-3, with D perhaps TRBD1 (5 bases). Trimming took 0 bases from V and 0 from J, leaving 15 bases between them. Germline V lookup: CDR1 SNHLY, CDR2 FYNNEI. The CDR3 length is 18 residues.

The chain couples TRBV5-1 to TRBJ1-4; D is perhaps TRBD1 (5 bases). V was shortened by 2 bases and J by 3 bases, with 14 bases between the two germline ends. The CDR3 is made up of 16 amino acids. Germline-derived CDR1 and CDR2 are SGHRS and YFSETQ. The CDR3 loop is CASSFGDREANEKLFF. CDR3 nucleotide sequence: TGCGCCAGCAGCTTCGGGGACCGTGAGGCTAATGAAAAACTGTTTTTT.

The chain carries TRBV28 and TRBJ1-2; D not resolved. CDR3 length: 13 amino acids. Trimming shortened V by 2 bases and J by 4 bases, and 8 bases separated the two germline ends. The V gene's germline CDR1 is MDHEN and CDR2 SYDVKM. CDR3 DNA: TGTGCCAGCAGTTTACCGGCGACCTATGGCTACACCTTC. Translating gives CASSLPATYGYTF.

The genes are TRBV5-1 and TRBJ2-2; maybe TRBD1 (5 bases). Germline CDR1 and CDR2: SGHRS and YFSETQ. The CDR3 runs to 17 residues. V shed 4 bases and J shed 3 bases, with 19 bases lying between them. The CDR3 here is CASSPQGFFTDTGELFF. As DNA, the CDR3 is TGCGCCAGCAGCCCGCAGGGATTTTTCACTGACACCGGGGAGCTGTTTTTT.

The V and J genes are TRBV28 and TRBJ1-4; D not certain. The CDR3 sequence is 13 residues long. CDR1 is MDHEN, CDR2 SYDVKM, per germline. Trimming cost V 4 bases and J 4 bases, with 7 bases left between them. The CDR3 loop reads CASSSGSNEKLFF. CDR3 DNA sequence: TGTGCCAGCAGTTCGGGCAGTAATGAAAAACTGTTTTTT.

In regard to this clone: This sample includes further DNA sequences coding for the same CDR3. This chain links TRBV7-9 with TRBJ1-3; D gene unclear. Looked up from germline, CDR1 is SEHNR and CDR2 is FQNEAQ (reference sequence). The V and J ends lost 0 bases and 0 bases respectively, with 6 bases between them. There are 15 residues in the CDR3. The CDR3 sequence is CASSLAASSGNTIYF. The CDR3 DNA follows: TGTGCCAGCAGCTTAGCAGCGTCCTCTGGAAACACCATATATTTT.

In DNA form, the CDR3 reads TGCGCCAGCAGCTCGAAAAGTACGTTGGACGGCTACACCTTC. Its protein product is CASSSKSTLDGYTF. V and J are TRBV5-1 and TRBJ1-2; D remains unclear. Germline assignment: CDR1 SGHRS and CDR2 YFSETQ. This CDR3 comprises 14 residues. Trimming cost V 3 bases and J 8 bases, with 17 bases left between them.

V usage is TRBV19 and J usage is TRBJ1-2; 9 bases align to TRBD1. Germline V gene data show CDR1 as LNHDA and CDR2 as SQIVND (reference sequence). This CDR3 spans 14 amino acids. The trim removed 4 bases at V and 2 bases at J, leaving 2 bases unmatched. CDR3 in amino acids: CASSTTGGNYGYTF. The CDR3 bases are TGTGCCAGTAGTACCACAGGGGGCAACTATGGCTACACCTTC.

This chain links TRBV6-6 with TRBJ2-3; D is unresolved. The CDR3 runs 15 residues. Germline-derived CDR1 and CDR2 are MNHNY and SVGAGI (reference sequence). The V end was cut by 8 bases, the J end by 2 bases, with 17 bases between. Here the CDR3 reads CASSLLASDTDTQYF. The CDR3 nucleotides are TGTGCCAGCTCCTTGCTCGCTTCCGACACAGATACGCAGTATTTT.